This is a list of T cell receptor beta chains from one sample in a study of T cell changes during pregnancy in multiple sclerosis. The repertoire was sequenced with immunoSEQ multiplex PCR; TCRdb's copy has only in-frame clones and lacks some. The sample consists of roughly 32,000 clones, over 85% of them appearing once. The source material was CD4+ T cells from peripheral blood mononuclear cells, sampled in the second trimester of pregnancy. The receptor source for this set is a female donor in good health, enrolled as a control in a pregnancy study. CDR3s include the opening cysteine and the closing phenylalanine or tryptophan. The D gene is left open where the match is weak. Clone sizes are given selectively: once, few, many, or a class where the clone is expanded.

d_call clone_size j_call v_call cdr3_nt cdr3_aa
. . TRBJ2-7 TRBV5-1 TGCGCCAGCAGCGCAACATATCGGTGGGCTTACGAGCAGTACTTC CASSATYRWAYEQYF
TRBD2 . TRBJ2-1 TRBV18 TGTGCCAGCTCACCACGGGATAGCGGGGGGGCTGGTGAGCAGTTCTTC CASSPRDSGGAGEQFF
. . TRBJ1-2 TRBV30 TGTGCCTGGAGTGGCGCTGGCAGGATCCTCGGCTACACCTTC CAWSGAGRILGYTF
. once TRBJ1-2 TRBV5-6 TGTGCCAGCAGTAGACCGGGACAACTCTATGGCTACACCTTC CASSRPGQLYGYTF
. once TRBJ2-7 TRBV7-8 TGTGCCAGCGCTCCCGTGGGGGCCTCGGGAGGCGAGCAGTACTTC CASAPVGASGGEQYF
TRBD2 once TRBJ2-7 TRBV6-1 TGTGCCAGCAGTGAACGGTGGCTAGCGGCCTACGAGCAGTACTTC CASSERWLAAYEQYF
TRBD1 once TRBJ2-2 TRBV7-7 TGTGCCAGCAGCTTAGGGGACAGGGCTCTATCCGGGGAGCTGTTTTTT CASSLGDRALSGELFF
TRBD1 . TRBJ2-4 TRBV6-5 TGTGCCAGCAGTGGAAACAGGGGAACTCAGTACTTC CASSGNRGTQYF
. . TRBJ2-5 TRBV5-1 TGCGCCAGCAGCTTGGGCCACAGGGAAGAGACCCAGTACTTC CASSLGHREETQYF
TRBD1 . TRBJ1-5 TRBV7-2 TGTGCCAGCAGCGGAGGGACAGGGGCAAGCAATCAGCCCCAGCATTTT CASSGGTGASNQPQHF
. . TRBJ2-5 TRBV11-3 TGTGCCAGCAGCCTCGAGCGGGCTCAAGAGACCCAGTACTTC CASSLERAQETQYF
. once TRBJ1-5 TRBV30 TGTGCCTGGAGGGCCATAGGGGATCAGCCCCAGCATTTT CAWRAIGDQPQHF
. . TRBJ1-1 TRBV6-1 TGTGCCAGCAGTGAAGCCGGCGGGGCGCACACTGAAGCTTTCTTT CASSEAGGAHTEAFF
TRBD2 . TRBJ2-7 TRBV9 TGTGCCAGCAGCGCATCCGGGACTAACTACGAGCAGTACTTC CASSASGTNYEQYF
. . TRBJ1-2 TRBV15 TGTGCCACCAGCAGAGTCGGGGAGGGCCTACGAACCTCCTATGGCTACACCTTC CATSRVGEGLRTSYGYTF
TRBD1 . TRBJ2-5 TRBV4-1 TGCGCCAGCAGCCGGACAGGGGTTGTGGAGACCCAGTACTTC CASSRTGVVETQYF